The clone carrying this TCR beta chain was found a few times. Its specificity is unknown. Unique molecular identifiers (one per individual cDNA molecule) were attached. TCRdb fed the 5' RACE reads into MiXCR, producing one record per CDR3 protein. The table records roughly 75,000 distinct CDR3 sequences, around 17% of them present only once. The record originates from a study of early T cells in non-severe SARS-CoV-2 infection. Overall study context: Sequencing was performed on bulk RNA from unsorted whole blood, leaving chains unpaired. The study, taken as a whole, reports: VDJdb matching, biased toward anti-spike CD8 responses, missed private and CD4 specificities.

Sequenced input: whole blood. This clonotype was obtained from an adult who was a healthcare worker with PCR-confirmed SARS-CoV-2 infection or an uninfected control (not recorded which).

The CDR3 sequence is CASSQRGARTIQETQYF. CDR3 DNA sequence: TGTGCCAGCAGCCAGCGGGGGGCCCGAACAATACAAGAGACCCAGTACTTC. The chain links TRBV3-1 to TRBJ2-5, with 8 bases aligning to TRBD2. Germline V gene lookup returns CDR1 LGHDT and CDR2 YNNKEL (reference sequence). The CDR3 has 17 amino acids. Trimming cost V 3 bases and J 2 bases; bases outside gene matches: 11.